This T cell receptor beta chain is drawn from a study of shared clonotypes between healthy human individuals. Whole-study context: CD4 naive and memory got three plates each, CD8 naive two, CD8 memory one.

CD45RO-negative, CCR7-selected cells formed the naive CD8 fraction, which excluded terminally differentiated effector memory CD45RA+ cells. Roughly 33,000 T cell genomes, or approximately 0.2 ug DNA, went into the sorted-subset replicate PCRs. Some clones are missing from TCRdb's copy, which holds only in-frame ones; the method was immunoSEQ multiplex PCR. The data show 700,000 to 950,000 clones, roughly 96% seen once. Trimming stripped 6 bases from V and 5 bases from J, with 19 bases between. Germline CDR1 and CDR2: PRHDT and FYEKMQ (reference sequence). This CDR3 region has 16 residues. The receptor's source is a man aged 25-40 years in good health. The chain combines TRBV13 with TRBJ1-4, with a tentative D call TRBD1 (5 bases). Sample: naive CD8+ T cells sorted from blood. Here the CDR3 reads CASSFREGLLNEKLFF. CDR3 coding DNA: TGTGCCAGCAGTTTCCGAGAGGGGTTACTCAATGAAAAACTGTTTTTT.